The 13 T cell receptor beta chains given below trace back to one sample, sequenced in a study of cytomegalovirus exposure and HLA in healthy donors. The study ran its PCR with 60 Vbeta and 13 Jbeta primers. Assay used: immunoSEQ multiplex PCR; TCRdb lists only in-frame clones, some missing. Its table records around 130,000 clones. The sequencing input was PBMCs. Source of these receptors: a woman aged 40-49 years in good health and CMV-seronegative.

The CDR3 region has the DNA TGTGCCAGCAGCCCTCAACAGGGGTACTATGGCTACACCTTC. Protein sequence: CASSPQQGYYGYTF. The chain combines TRBV13 with TRBJ1-2, with 7 bases identical to TRBD1. The ends lost 5 bases at V and 3 bases at J; junction bases unmatched: 6. Germline assignment: CDR1 PRHDT and CDR2 FYEKMQ (reference sequence). The CDR3 length is 14 residues.

V gene TRBV7-3 combines with J gene TRBJ2-1; 8 bases line up with TRBD1. The germline gives CDR1 SGHTA, CDR2 FQGTGA. With V trimmed by 0 bases and J by 9 bases, 13 bases remained unmatched. CDR3 size: 17 residues. CDR3 in amino acids: CASSLTRDRWESGEQFF. For the CDR3, the DNA is TGTGCCAGCAGCTTAACCCGGGACAGGTGGGAGAGTGGTGAGCAGTTCTTC.

This chain links TRBV7-2 with TRBJ1-4; D might be TRBD1 (5 bases). The CDR3 totals 15 residues. The V gene's germline CDR1 is SGHTA and CDR2 FQGNSA. Trimming cost V 5 bases and J 8 bases, with 18 bases left between them. In DNA form, the CDR3 reads TGTGCCAGCAGCCCCTTTCAGAGGGGAGGCGAAAAACTGTTTTTT. Protein product: CASSPFQRGGEKLFF.

V usage is TRBV6-1 and J usage is TRBJ1-2, with 8 bases identical to TRBD1. CDR3 length: 15 amino acids. The germline CDR1 and CDR2 sequences are MNHNS and SASEGT. With 2 bases clipped from V and 8 bases from J, the junction kept 10 bases outside the gene matches. The chain's CDR3 is CASSEPDRVSRGYTF. CDR3 DNA: TGTGCCAGCAGTGAACCGGACAGGGTCAGTAGGGGCTACACCTTC.

Concerning this clone itself: Within the sample, other DNA sequences also encode this same CDR3. The V and J genes are TRBV18 and TRBJ2-2; TRBD1 agrees at 10 bases. From germline, CDR1 is KGHSH and CDR2 LQKENI. This CDR3 comprises 16 residues. J was trimmed by 1 base and V by 1 base; bases with no gene match: 0. DNA for the CDR3: TGTGCCAGCTCACCACGGACAGGGGGGAACACCGGGGAGCTGTTTTTT. This translates into CASSPRTGGNTGELFF.

This chain joins TRBV7-2 and TRBJ1-2; no definite D call. The germline V gene encodes CDR1 SGHTA and CDR2 FQGNSA. The CDR3 sequence is 14 residues long. V shed 1 base and J shed 0 bases, with 6 bases lying between them. CDR3 amino acids: CASSLGRTNYGYTF. In DNA, the CDR3 is TGTGCCAGCAGCTTAGGGAGGACTAACTATGGCTACACCTTC.

This rearrangement joins TRBV6-1 to TRBJ1-1, with D hard to call. The CDR3 sequence is 14 residues long. Trimming pared 9 bases from V and 5 bases from J, leaving 19 bases between. CDR1 MNHNS and CDR2 SASEGT come from the germline V gene. CDR3 sequence (DNA): TGTGCCAGGACTGGGAAGCGGGCTGGGACTGAAGCTTTCTTT. It is translated as CARTGKRAGTEAFF.

The rearrangement uses TRBV11-2 and TRBJ1-5; D might be TRBD1 (5 bases). Germline CDR1 SGHAT, CDR2 FQNNGV. This CDR3 spans 14 amino acids. The V end was cut by 4 bases, the J end by 2 bases, with 9 bases between. CDR3 loop: CASSSSQGNQPQHF. CDR3 DNA sequence: TGTGCCAGCAGCTCGTCACAGGGCAATCAGCCCCAGCATTTT.

The chain uses TRBV5-5 and TRBJ1-2; the match to TRBD1 covers 7 bases. The CDR3 loop spans 14 amino acids. V shed 4 bases, J shed 2 bases, and the junction held 5 bases outside the gene matches. CDR1 is SGHKS and CDR2 is YYEKEE in the germline V gene (reference sequence). The CDR3 nucleotides read TGTGCCAGCAGCCCGGAACAGGGGAACTATGGCTACACCTTC. This encodes CASSPEQGNYGYTF. The variable domain in full, with the rest retrieved from reference TRBV5-5 and TRBJ1-2, is DAGVTQSPTHLIKTRGQQVTLRCSPISGHKSVSWYQQVLGQGPQFIFQYYEKEERGRGNFPDRFSARQFPNYSSELNVNALLLGDSALYLCASSPEQGNYGYTFGSGTRLTVV.

The V gene is TRBV28, the J gene TRBJ2-5, with 15 bases aligning to TRBD2. With V trimmed by 6 bases and J by 5 bases, 7 bases remained unmatched. The CDR3 has 16 residues. Per germline, CDR1 MDHEN and CDR2 SYDVKM. CDR3 DNA sequence: TGTGCCAGCAGCTCAGGACTAGCGGGGGGGCCGGAGACCCAGTACTTC. Protein sequence: CASSSGLAGGPETQYF.

The rearrangement joins TRBV6-1 to TRBJ2-3; 8 positions agree with TRBD1. The J segment lost 5 bases and the V segment lost 5 bases, leaving 6 bases of the junction unmatched. The V gene's germline CDR1 is MNHNS and CDR2 SASEGT. The CDR3 has 14 residues. The CDR3 loop reads CASSPRGREDTQYF. The CDR3 region has the DNA TGTGCCAGCAGTCCCAGGGGGCGCGAAGATACGCAGTATTTT.

The rearrangement links TRBV9 to TRBJ1-2; possible D gene TRBD1, 6 bases. The V gene's germline CDR1 is SGDLS and CDR2 YYNGEE. CDR3 length: 14 amino acids. The V and J ends lost 3 bases and 8 bases respectively, with 17 bases between them. The CDR3: CASSADLGGRGYTF. For the CDR3, the DNA is TGTGCCAGCAGCGCAGACCTTGGGGGCCGAGGCTACACCTTC.

V and J are TRBV4-1 and TRBJ1-2; D remains ambiguous. V was pared by 3 bases and J by 0 bases, with 11 bases between. The CDR3 runs 15 residues. Germline-derived CDR1 and CDR2 are MGHRA and YSYEKL. CDR3 region: CASSQADMTNYGYTF. CDR3 DNA: TGCGCCAGCAGCCAGGCCGACATGACTAACTATGGCTACACCTTC.